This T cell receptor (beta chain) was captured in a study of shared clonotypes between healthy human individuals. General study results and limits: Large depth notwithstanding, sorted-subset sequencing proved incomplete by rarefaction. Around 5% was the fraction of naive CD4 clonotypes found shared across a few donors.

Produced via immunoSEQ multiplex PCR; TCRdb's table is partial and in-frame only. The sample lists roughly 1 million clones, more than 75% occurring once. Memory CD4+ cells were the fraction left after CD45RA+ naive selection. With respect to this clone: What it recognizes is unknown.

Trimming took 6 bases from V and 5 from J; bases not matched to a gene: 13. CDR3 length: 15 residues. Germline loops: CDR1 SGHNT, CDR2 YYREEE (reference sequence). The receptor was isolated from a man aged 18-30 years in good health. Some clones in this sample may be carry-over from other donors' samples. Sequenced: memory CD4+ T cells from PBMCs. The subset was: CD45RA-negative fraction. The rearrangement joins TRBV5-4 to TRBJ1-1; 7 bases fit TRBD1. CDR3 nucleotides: TGTGCCAGCACCAACCCTAGGACAGGAGGGACTGAAGCTTTCTTT. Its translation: CASTNPRTGGTEAFF.